The 16 T cell receptor beta chains below were found in one sample sequenced in a study of CD8+CD57+ T cells in acquired aplastic anemia. Patients chosen for sequencing had shown CD8+CD57+ cell expansion by flow cytometry. Genomic DNA served as template for TCR beta VDJ and CDR3 profiling. TCRdb re-called the reads with MiXCR, one entry per CDR3 protein. The sample carries fewer than 250,000 distinct CDR3 sequences, around 50% recorded once. The sequencing input was sorted CD4+, CD8+, or CD8+CD57+ T cells (not recorded which) from PBMCs. The receptors were sampled from a human donor with aplastic anemia.

The chain joins TRBV2 to TRBJ1-5; 7 bases map to TRBD1. Per germline, CDR1 SNHLY and CDR2 FYNNEI. The CDR3 is 14 amino acids. J lost 4 bases, V lost 8 bases, and 8 bases had no gene match. The CDR3 region is CASSGGQFNQPQHF. The CDR3 coding sequence is TGTGCCAGCTCGGGGGGACAGTTTAATCAGCCCCAGCATTTT.

This clonotype came up a few times. One junction end disagrees with the germline gene, perhaps due to a read error. The rearrangement links TRBV12-3 or TRBV12-4 to TRBJ1-3; D is unresolved. The CDR3 has 15 residues. The CDR3 here is CASSLARGTGNAIYF. CDR3 nucleotides: TGTGCCAGCAGTTTAGCTCGCGGAACTGGAAACGCCATATATTTT.

Concerning this clonotype itself: Sequence at one end of the junction differs from germline and may be a read error. The chain is built from TRBV4-1 and TRBJ2-5; 10 bases align to TRBD2. From germline, CDR1 is MGHRA and CDR2 YSYEKL. The CDR3 has 15 amino acids. DNA of the CDR3: TGCGCCAGTAGCAGACTAGCGGGCTATCAAGAGACCCGGTACTTC. Its translation: CASSRLAGYQETRYF.

This clonotype was recorded many times. The rearrangement joins TRBV5-1 to TRBJ1-4; D is undetermined. Germline CDR1 is SGHRS and CDR2 is YFSETQ. The V end was cut by 3 bases, the J end by 7 bases, with 13 bases between. This CDR3 contains 14 residues. CDR3 sequence (DNA): TGCGCCAGCAGCTCGGGAGTTGTAGGTGAAAAACTGTTTTTT. Protein sequence: CASSSGVVGEKLFF.

This chain connects TRBV20-1 to TRBJ2-1; 10 bases are a match to TRBD1. The junction had 0 bases not matched to a gene; V was cut back by 3 bases and J by 1 base. CDR1 DFQATT and CDR2 SNEGSKA come from the germline V gene (reference sequence). The CDR3 has 14 residues. The chain's CDR3 is CSARDRGSYNEQFF. The CDR3 DNA reads TGCAGTGCTAGGGACAGGGGGTCCTACAATGAGCAGTTCTTC.

This clonotype was observed at least ten times. The rearrangement joins TRBV6-6 to TRBJ1-2, with 12 bases aligning to TRBD1. Germline V gives CDR1 MNHNY, CDR2 SVGAGI (reference sequence). The J segment lost 8 bases and the V segment lost 2 bases, leaving 9 bases of the junction unmatched. The CDR3 sequence is 16 residues long. The CDR3 loop reads CASSYILGQGAGGYTF. In nucleotides, the CDR3 is TGTGCCAGCAGTTACATTCTGGGACAGGGGGCAGGAGGCTACACCTTC.

The chain employs TRBV10-2 and TRBJ1-2; D uncertain. Trimming removed 0 bases at V and 7 bases at J, with 12 bases between. Germline V gene lookup returns CDR1 WSHSY and CDR2 SAAADI. There are 14 residues in the CDR3. The CDR3 bases are TGCGCCAGCAGTGAGTCAGGAAACCAAGGTGGCTACACCTTC. This codes for CASSESGNQGGYTF.

The chain carries TRBV7-6 and TRBJ1-1; D remains unclear. The CDR3 spans 14 residues. The germline CDR1 and CDR2 sequences are SGHVS and FNYEAQ. V was cut by 4 bases and J by 3 bases, with 12 bases left in between. CDR3 DNA sequence: TGTGCCAGCAGCTCGAGACGGTCTCACACTGAAGCTTTCTTT. Translated, it gives CASSSRRSHTEAFF.

This clonotype appeared many times. The chain employs TRBV6-5 and TRBJ2-1; D is possibly TRBD2 (5 bases). Germline CDR1 is MNHEY and CDR2 is SVGAGI. V shed 7 bases and J shed 0 bases, with 16 bases lying between them. This CDR3 comprises 16 residues. CDR3 DNA: TGTGCCAGCAAGATGGAAGCGGTAAGCTCCTACAATGAGCAGTTCTTC. Residues: CASKMEAVSSYNEQFF.

This clonotype was recorded at least ten times. The chain combines TRBV20-1 with TRBJ1-5, with 8 bases that match TRBD1. The junction had 10 bases not matched to a gene; V was cut back by 8 bases and J by 7 bases. Germline V lookup: CDR1 DFQATT, CDR2 SNEGSKA (reference sequence). The CDR3 runs 13 residues. The CDR3 is CSTGTGLGQPQHF. In DNA form, the CDR3 reads TGCAGTACGGGGACAGGACTAGGACAGCCCCAGCATTTT.

This clonotype was detected ten times or more. The V and J genes are TRBV19 and TRBJ2-3; D is unresolved. Germline-derived CDR1 and CDR2 are LNHDA and SQIVND (reference sequence). This CDR3 contains 12 residues. The germline V and J ends were trimmed by 5 bases and 0 bases, with 3 bases remaining between them. The DNA for the CDR3 is TGTGCCAGTAGTTACAGCACAGATACGCAGTATTTT. It specifies CASSYSTDTQYF. Full variable domain (remainder filled in from reference TRBV19 and TRBJ2-3): DGGITQSPKYLFRKEGQNVTLSCEQNLNHDAMYWYRQDPGQGLRLIYYSQIVNDFQKGDIAEGYSVSREKKESFPLTVTSAQKNPTAFYLCASSYSTDTQYFGPGTRLTVL.

This clonotype appeared many times. J is TRBJ2-3 and V is TRBV10-3; a possible D gene is TRBD1 (6 bases). Germline V gene data show CDR1 as ENHRY and CDR2 as SYGVKD. V was cut by 0 bases and J by 7 bases, with 14 bases left in between. CDR3 length: 15 amino acids. The CDR3 loop reads CAISESAGRGHTQYF. The CDR3 bases are TGTGCCATCAGTGAGTCTGCCGGCAGGGGACATACGCAGTATTTT.

In its sample, this clonotype was seen many times. This chain joins TRBV5-1 and TRBJ2-1, with D unresolved. CDR3 size: 13 residues. The germline V and J ends were trimmed by 5 bases and 2 bases, with 8 bases remaining between them. Germline V CDR1 and CDR2: SGHRS, YFSETQ. CDR3 bases: TGCGCCAGCAGTTTCAGTACCTACAATGAGCAGTTCTTC. Residues: CASSFSTYNEQFF.

A word on this clonotype: Germline is not matched at one junction end, which may reflect a read error. This chain joins TRBV2 and TRBJ2-5; 7 nucleotides match TRBD2. CDR3 length equals 14 residues. The germline V gene has CDR1 SNHLY and CDR2 FYNNEI. The CDR3: CASSEAPLAETQHF. The CDR3 region has the DNA TGTGCCAGCAGTGAAGCCCCTCTAGCGGAGACCCAGCACTTC. Supplemented by reference TRBV2 and TRBJ2-5, the full variable domain reads EPEVTQTPSHQVTQMGQEVILRCVPISNHLYFYWYRQILGQKVEFLVSFYNNEISEKSEIFDDQFSVERPDGSNFTLKIRSTKLEDSAMYFCASSEAPLAETQHFGPGTRLLVL.

This clonotype was seen many times. The chain links TRBV25-1 to TRBJ1-5; D might be TRBD1 (5 bases). The CDR3 loop spans 13 amino acids. V shed 5 bases and J shed 6 bases, with 11 bases lying between them. The germline CDR1 and CDR2 sequences are MGHDK and SYGVNS. The CDR3 bases are TGTGCCAGCAGTCCAGGGTACGCTCAGCCCCAGCATTTT. Residues: CASSPGYAQPQHF.

The chain is built from TRBV10-3 and TRBJ2-7; a weak D match, TRBD1 (5 bases). With 4 bases removed from V and 5 bases from J, the gap between germline ends came to 12 bases. This CDR3 has 13 amino acids. From germline, CDR1 is ENHRY and CDR2 SYGVKD. CDR3 sequence: CAISVGDSHEQYF. CDR3 coding DNA: TGTGCCATCAGTGTGGGTGACAGCCACGAGCAGTACTTC.